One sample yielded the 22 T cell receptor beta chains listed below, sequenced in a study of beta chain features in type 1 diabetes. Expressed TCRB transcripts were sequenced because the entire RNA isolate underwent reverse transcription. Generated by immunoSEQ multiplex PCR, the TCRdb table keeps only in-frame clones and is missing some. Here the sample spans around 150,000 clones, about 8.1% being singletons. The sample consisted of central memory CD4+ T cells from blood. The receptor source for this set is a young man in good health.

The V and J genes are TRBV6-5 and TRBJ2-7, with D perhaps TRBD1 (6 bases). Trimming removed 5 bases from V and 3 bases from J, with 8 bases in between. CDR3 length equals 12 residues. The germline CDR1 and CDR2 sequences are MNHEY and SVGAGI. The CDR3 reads CASSGGLYEQYF. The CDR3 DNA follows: TGTGCCAGCAGTGGGGGCCTCTACGAGCAGTACTTC.

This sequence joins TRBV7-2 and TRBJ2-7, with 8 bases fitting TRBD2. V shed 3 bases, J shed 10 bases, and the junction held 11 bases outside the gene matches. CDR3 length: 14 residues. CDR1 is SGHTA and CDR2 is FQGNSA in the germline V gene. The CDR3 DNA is TGTGCCAGCAGCTTCACCGGGACTAGTGGTTTTCAGTACTTC. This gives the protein CASSFTGTSGFQYF.

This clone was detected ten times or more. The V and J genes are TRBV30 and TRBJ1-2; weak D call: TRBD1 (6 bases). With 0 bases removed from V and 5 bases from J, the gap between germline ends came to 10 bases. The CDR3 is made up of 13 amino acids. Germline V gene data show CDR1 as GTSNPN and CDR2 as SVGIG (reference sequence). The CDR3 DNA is TGTGCCTGGAGTGTTCAGACAGGTTATGGCTACACCTTC. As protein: CAWSVQTGYGYTF.

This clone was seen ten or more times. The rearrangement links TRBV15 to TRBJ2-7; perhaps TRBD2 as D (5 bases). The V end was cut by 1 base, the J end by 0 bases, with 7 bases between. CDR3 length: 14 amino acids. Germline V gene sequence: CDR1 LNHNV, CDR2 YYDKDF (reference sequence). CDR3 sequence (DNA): TGTGCCACCAGCAGAGCGGGGTCCTCCTACGAGCAGTACTTC. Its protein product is CATSRAGSSYEQYF.

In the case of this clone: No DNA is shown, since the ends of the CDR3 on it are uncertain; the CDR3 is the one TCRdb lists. The chain's CDR3 is CASSEQSFVFWQYF. The chain uses TRBV2 and TRBJ2-7; the table's D call, TRBD1, was not checked against the DNA. With termini counted, the CDR3 has 14 amino acids. Germline loops: CDR1 SNHLY, CDR2 FYNNEI.

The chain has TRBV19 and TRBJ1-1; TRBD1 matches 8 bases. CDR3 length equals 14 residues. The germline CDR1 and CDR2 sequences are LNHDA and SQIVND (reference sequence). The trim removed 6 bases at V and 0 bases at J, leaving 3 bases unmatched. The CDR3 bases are TGTGCCAGTAGGACGACAGGGGTGAACACTGAAGCTTTCTTT. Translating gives CASRTTGVNTEAFF.

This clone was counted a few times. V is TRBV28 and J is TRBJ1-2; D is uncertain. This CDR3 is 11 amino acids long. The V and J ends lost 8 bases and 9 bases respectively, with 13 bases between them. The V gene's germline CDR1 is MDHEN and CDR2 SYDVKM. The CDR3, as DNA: TGTGCCAGCCGATCGAGGGAGAGCTACACCTTC. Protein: CASRSRESYTF.

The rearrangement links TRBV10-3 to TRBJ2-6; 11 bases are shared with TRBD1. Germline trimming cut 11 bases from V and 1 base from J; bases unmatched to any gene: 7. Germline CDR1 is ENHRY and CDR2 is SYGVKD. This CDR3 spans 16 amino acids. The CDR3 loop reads CAVSGQGVSGANVLTF. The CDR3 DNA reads TGTGCCGTCTCGGGACAGGGGGTGTCTGGGGCCAACGTCCTGACTTTC.

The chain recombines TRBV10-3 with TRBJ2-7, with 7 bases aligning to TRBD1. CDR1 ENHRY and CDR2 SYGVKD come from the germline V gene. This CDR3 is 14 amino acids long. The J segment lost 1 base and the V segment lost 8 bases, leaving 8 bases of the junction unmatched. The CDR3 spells CAIGRSGQSYEQYF. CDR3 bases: TGTGCCATCGGCCGGTCGGGACAGTCCTACGAGCAGTACTTC.

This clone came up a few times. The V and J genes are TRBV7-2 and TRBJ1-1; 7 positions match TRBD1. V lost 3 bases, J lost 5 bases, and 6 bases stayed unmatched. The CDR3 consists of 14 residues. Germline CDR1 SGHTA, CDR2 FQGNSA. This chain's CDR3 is CASSFRQGGTEAFF. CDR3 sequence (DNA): TGTGCCAGCAGCTTCCGACAGGGTGGGACTGAAGCTTTCTTT.

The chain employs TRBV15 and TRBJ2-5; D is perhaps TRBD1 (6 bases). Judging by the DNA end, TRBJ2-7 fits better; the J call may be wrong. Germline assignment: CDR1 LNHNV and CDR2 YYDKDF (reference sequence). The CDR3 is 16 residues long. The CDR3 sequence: CATSRVKQGPFYEQYF. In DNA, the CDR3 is TGTGCCACCAGCAGAGTGAAACAGGGACCGTTCTACGAGCAGTACTTC.

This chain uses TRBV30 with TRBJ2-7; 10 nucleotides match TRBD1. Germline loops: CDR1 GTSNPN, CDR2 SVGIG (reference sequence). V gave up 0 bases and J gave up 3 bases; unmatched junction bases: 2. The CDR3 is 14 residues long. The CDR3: CAWSVGDRGYEQYF. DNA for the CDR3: TGTGCCTGGAGTGTCGGGGACAGGGGCTACGAGCAGTACTTC.

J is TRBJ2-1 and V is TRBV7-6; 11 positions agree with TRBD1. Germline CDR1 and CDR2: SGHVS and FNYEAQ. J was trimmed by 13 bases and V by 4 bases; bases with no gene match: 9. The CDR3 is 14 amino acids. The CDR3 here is CASSSLDRGRPQFF. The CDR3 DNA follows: TGTGCCAGCAGCTCCCTGGACAGGGGGCGTCCTCAGTTCTTC. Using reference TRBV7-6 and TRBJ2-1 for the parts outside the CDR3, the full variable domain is GAGVSQSPRYKVTKRGQDVALRCDPISGHVSLYWYRQALGQGPEFLTYFNYEAQQDKSGLPNDRFSAERPEGSISTLTIQRTEQRDSAMYRCASSSLDRGRPQFFGPGTRLTVL.

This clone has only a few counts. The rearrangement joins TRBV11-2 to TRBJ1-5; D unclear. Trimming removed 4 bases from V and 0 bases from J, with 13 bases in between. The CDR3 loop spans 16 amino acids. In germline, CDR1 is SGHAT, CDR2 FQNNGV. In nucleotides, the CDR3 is TGTGCCAGCAGCTCATCGGCCGGGGTTAGCAATCAGCCCCAGCATTTT. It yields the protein CASSSSAGVSNQPQHF.

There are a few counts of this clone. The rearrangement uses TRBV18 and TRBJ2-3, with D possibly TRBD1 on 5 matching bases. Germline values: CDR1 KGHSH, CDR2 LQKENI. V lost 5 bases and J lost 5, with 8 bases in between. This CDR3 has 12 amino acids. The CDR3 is CASSSTVDTQYF. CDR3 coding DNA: TGTGCCAGCTCATCGACAGTAGATACGCAGTATTTT.

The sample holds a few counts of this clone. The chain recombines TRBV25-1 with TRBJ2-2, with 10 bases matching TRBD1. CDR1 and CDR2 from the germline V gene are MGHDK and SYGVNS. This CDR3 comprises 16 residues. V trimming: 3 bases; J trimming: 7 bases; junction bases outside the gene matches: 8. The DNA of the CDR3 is TGTGCCAGCAGTGAGAGCGACAGGGGGCCCGGCGGGGAGCTGTTTTTT. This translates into CASSESDRGPGGELFF.

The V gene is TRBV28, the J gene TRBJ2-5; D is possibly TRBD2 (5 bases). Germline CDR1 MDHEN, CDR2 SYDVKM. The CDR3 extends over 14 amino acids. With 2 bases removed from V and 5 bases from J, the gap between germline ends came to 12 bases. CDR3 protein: CASSLLGGWETQYF. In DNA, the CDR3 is TGTGCCAGCAGTTTACTTGGAGGTTGGGAGACCCAGTACTTC. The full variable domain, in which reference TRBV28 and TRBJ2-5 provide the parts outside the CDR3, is DVKVTQSSRYLVKRTGEKVFLECVQDMDHENMFWYRQDPGLGLRLIYFSYDVKMKEKGDIPEGYSVSREKKERFSLILESASTNQTSMYLCASSLLGGWETQYFGPGTRLLVL.

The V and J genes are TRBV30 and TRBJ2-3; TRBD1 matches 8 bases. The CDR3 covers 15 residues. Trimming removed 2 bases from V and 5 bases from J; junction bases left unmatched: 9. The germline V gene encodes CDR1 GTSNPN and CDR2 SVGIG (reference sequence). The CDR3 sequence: CAWSLGTGPRDTQYF. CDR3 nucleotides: TGTGCCTGGAGTCTGGGGACAGGACCCCGAGATACGCAGTATTTT.

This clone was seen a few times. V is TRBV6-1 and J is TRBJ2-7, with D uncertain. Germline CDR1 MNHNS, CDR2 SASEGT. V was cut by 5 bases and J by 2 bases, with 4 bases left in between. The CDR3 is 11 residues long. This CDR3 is CASSYTYEQYF. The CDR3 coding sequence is TGTGCCAGCAGTTATACCTACGAGCAGTACTTC.

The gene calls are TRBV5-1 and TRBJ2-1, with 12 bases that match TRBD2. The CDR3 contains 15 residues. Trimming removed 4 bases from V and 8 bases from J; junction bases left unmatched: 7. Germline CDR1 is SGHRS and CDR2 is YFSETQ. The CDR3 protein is CASSATSGSKYEQFF. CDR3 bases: TGCGCCAGCAGCGCGACTAGCGGGAGTAAGTATGAGCAGTTCTTC.

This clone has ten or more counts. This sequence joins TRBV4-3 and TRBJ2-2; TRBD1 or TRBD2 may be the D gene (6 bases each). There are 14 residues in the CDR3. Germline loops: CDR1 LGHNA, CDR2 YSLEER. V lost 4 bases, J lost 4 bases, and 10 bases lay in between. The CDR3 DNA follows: TGCGCCAGCAGCCTAGAGGGGGGCACCGGGGAGCTGTTTTTT. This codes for CASSLEGGTGELFF.

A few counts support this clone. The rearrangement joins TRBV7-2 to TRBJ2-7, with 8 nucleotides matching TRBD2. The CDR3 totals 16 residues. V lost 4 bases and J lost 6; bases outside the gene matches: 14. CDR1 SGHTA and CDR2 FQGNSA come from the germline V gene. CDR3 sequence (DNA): TGTGCCAGCAGCTCCCGCTCGGCGGGAGGTTTGGCCGAGCAGTACTTC. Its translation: CASSSRSAGGLAEQYF.